The 15 T cell receptor beta chains in this list originate from one sample, sequenced in a study of Ad26.COV2.S vaccination and SARS-CoV-2 variants. Treatment given: some 20 received Ad26.COV2.S at low or high dose, single or two shots; about 5 received placebo; per-sample allocation not given. Sample collection was performed on day 63 after the first vaccine or placebo injection. Assay: immunoSEQ multiplex PCR; the TCRdb copy retains only in-frame clones and omits some. The profile shows around 250,000 clones, approximately 88% of them singletons. Sequenced material: peripheral blood, taken in a trial of Ad26.COV2.S vaccine versus placebo. These receptors were taken from a person between 18 and 60 years old who received the Ad26.COV2.S COVID-19 vaccine or a placebo.

The V and J genes are TRBV4-2 and TRBJ2-3; D is uncertain. V dropped 0 bases and J dropped 2 bases, with 9 bases sitting between them. CDR3 size: 15 residues. The germline V gene encodes CDR1 LGHNA and CDR2 YNFKEQ. Written as DNA, the CDR3 is TGTGCCAGCAGCCAAGAGTCAGCGTTCACAGATACGCAGTATTTT. Protein sequence: CASSQESAFTDTQYF.

V and J are TRBV7-2 and TRBJ2-3; 9 nucleotides agree with TRBD2. The CDR3 length is 15 residues. Germline V gene lookup returns CDR1 SGHTA and CDR2 FQGNSA. The junction had 5 bases not matched to a gene; V was cut back by 5 bases and J by 2 bases. The CDR3 sequence: CASSKREAATDTQYF. For the CDR3, the DNA is TGTGCCAGCAGCAAGCGGGAGGCTGCCACAGATACGCAGTATTTT.

This chain connects TRBV5-6 to TRBJ1-2; D gene unclear. Trimming removed 2 bases from V and 10 bases from J, with 18 bases in between. Germline V gene sequence: CDR1 SGHDT, CDR2 YYEEEE. The CDR3 is 14 amino acids. The CDR3 DNA follows: TGTGCCAGCAGCTTAGACCTAACAACACAAGACTACACCTTC. Protein: CASSLDLTTQDYTF.

This clone was counted only a few times. Other nucleotide sequences from this sample produce the same CDR3. The chain uses TRBV4-1 and TRBJ2-5; the D gene could be TRBD1 or TRBD2 (5 bases each). The ends were cut back, 0 bases at V and 5 bases at J, with 10 bases in the middle. Germline assignment: CDR1 MGHRA and CDR2 YSYEKL. The CDR3 loop spans 14 amino acids. This CDR3 is CASSQEGDGETQYF. In DNA form, the CDR3 reads TGCGCCAGCAGCCAAGAGGGGGATGGCGAGACCCAGTACTTC.

Worth noting for this clone: The junction and the germline gene differ at one end; a read error may be behind it. This sequence joins TRBV2 and TRBJ1-4; D is unresolved. Germline-derived CDR1 and CDR2 are SNHLY and FYNNEI. This CDR3 comprises 14 residues. In DNA form, the CDR3 reads TGTGCCAGCAGTGAACTTTGGACTAGTGAAAAACTGTTTTTT. Its protein product is CASSELWTSEKLFF.

The V call is TRBV5-1, the J call TRBJ1-2; the D is unclear. CDR3 length: 12 amino acids. Trimming left V 3 bases short and J 4 bases short, with 7 bases between. Germline-derived CDR1 and CDR2 are SGHRS and YFSETQ. The CDR3 nucleotides are TGCGCCAGCAGCTCCAACAGCTATGGCTACACCTTC. The encoded protein is CASSSNSYGYTF.

This chain uses TRBV11-2 with TRBJ2-7, with D possibly matching TRBD1 (5 bases). V was trimmed by 5 bases and J by 1 base, leaving 9 bases between them. The CDR3 contains 13 residues. Germline CDR1 reads SGHAT; CDR2 reads FQNNGV. For the CDR3, the DNA is TGTGCCAGCAGCACCCGACAGTCCTACGAGCAGTACGTC. Encoded protein: CASSTRQSYEQYV.

The chain couples TRBV11-2 to TRBJ2-3; 13 positions match TRBD2. This CDR3 spans 16 amino acids. With V trimmed by 5 bases and J by 2 bases, 4 bases remained unmatched. The V gene's germline CDR1 is SGHAT and CDR2 FQNNGV. The CDR3 sequence: CASSPGLAGATDTQYF. CDR3 sequence (DNA): TGTGCCAGCAGCCCAGGACTAGCGGGAGCCACAGATACGCAGTATTTT.

The V gene is TRBV7-9, the J gene TRBJ1-3; 8 nucleotides agree with TRBD1. CDR3 length: 16 residues. CDR1 is SEHNR and CDR2 is FQNEAQ in the germline V gene (reference sequence). V gave up 1 base and J gave up 3 bases; unmatched junction bases: 5. The CDR3: CASSLGQGLSGNTIYF. The CDR3 DNA reads as TGTGCCAGCAGCTTAGGACAGGGGCTAAGTGGAAACACCATATATTTT.

This chain links TRBV5-1 with TRBJ2-1; possibly TRBD1 or TRBD2 for D (6 bases each). This CDR3 is 15 amino acids long. Looked up from germline, CDR1 is SGHRS and CDR2 is YFSETQ. Trimming took off 4 bases at V and 9 bases at J, with 20 bases between the two ends. This CDR3 reads CASSSQVRGQGEQFF. CDR3 coding DNA: TGCGCCAGCAGCAGCCAAGTCCGGGGGCAGGGTGAGCAGTTCTTC.

This clone was seen just once. The rearrangement joins TRBV11-3 to TRBJ2-1; the match to TRBD2 covers 13 bases. V lost 4 bases to trimming and J lost 4 bases; unmatched junction nucleotides: 4. CDR1 and CDR2 (germline): SGHNT, YENEEA. This CDR3 is 16 amino acids long. Here the CDR3 reads CASSSGTSGTYNEQFF. The CDR3 DNA reads as TGTGCCAGCAGCTCCGGGACTAGCGGGACTTACAATGAGCAGTTCTTC.

The count of this clone is one. The chain couples TRBV19 to TRBJ2-1; TRBD2 matches 8 bases. Germline-derived CDR1 and CDR2 are LNHDA and SQIVND (reference sequence). The CDR3 spans 16 residues. J lost 0 bases, V lost 1 base, and 2 bases had no gene match. CDR3 in DNA: TGTGCCAGTAGTATAGCGGGGACTAGCTCCTACAATGAGCAGTTCTTC. Its protein is CASSIAGTSSYNEQFF.

The chain carries TRBV15 and TRBJ2-6, with 7 bases fitting TRBD1. The ends lost 1 base at V and 0 bases at J; junction bases unmatched: 9. This CDR3 contains 19 residues. Germline lookup yields CDR1 LNHNV and CDR2 YYDKDF (reference sequence). Here the CDR3 reads CATSRVPGQTRSGANVLTF. CDR3 nucleotides: TGTGCCACCAGCAGAGTTCCGGGACAGACCCGCTCTGGGGCCAACGTCCTGACTTTC.

J is TRBJ1-5 and V is TRBV24-1; unclear D gene. CDR3 length: 18 residues. Germline V gives CDR1 KGHDR, CDR2 SFDVKD. Trimming removed 1 base from V and 2 bases from J, with 17 bases in between. CDR3 nucleotides: TGTGCCACCAGTGATTTACTCCCTTCCGGGGATGGCAATCAGCCCCAGCATTTT. Amino acids: CATSDLLPSGDGNQPQHF.

The chain is built from TRBV7-9 and TRBJ1-1, with D unclear. Germline assignment: CDR1 SEHNR and CDR2 FQNEAQ (reference sequence). The CDR3 is made up of 14 amino acids. The V and J ends lost 0 bases and 0 bases respectively, with 5 bases between them. CDR3 bases: TGTGCCAGCAGCTTAGCAGGGATGAACACTGAAGCTTTCTTT. It is translated as CASSLAGMNTEAFF.